A single sample gave rise to the 23 T cell receptor beta chains below, sequenced in a study of CD4 T cells in relation to SARS-CoV-2 and coronaviruses. No antigen has been identified for these receptors. Before the COVID-19 pandemic, during about 2011-2019, CD4+ T cells were taken from unexposed donors. The cells were cultured for around ten days before CD4+ T cells were isolated. Clones were read by immunoSEQ multiplex PCR, and TCRdb kept only the in-frame ones, dropping some. The sample yields around 32,000 clones, about three quarters seen once. What was sequenced was CD4+ T cells from PBMCs, cultured in vitro. The receptors originated from a human donor in good health.

In the case of this clone: In the same sample, other DNA sequences code for this CDR3. This chain connects TRBV5-6 to TRBJ2-7; perhaps TRBD1 as D (6 bases). V was trimmed by 3 bases and J by 3 bases, leaving 10 bases between them. Germline V gene lookup returns CDR1 SGHDT and CDR2 YYEEEE. This CDR3 contains 13 residues. CDR3 DNA: TGTGCCAGCAGCTCGACAGGACGCTACGAGCAGTACTTC. This encodes CASSSTGRYEQYF.

This clone occurred a few times. The rearrangement uses TRBV7-9 and TRBJ2-1; D gene unclear. Germline CDR1 SEHNR, CDR2 FQNEAQ (reference sequence). The ends were cut back, 5 bases at V and 0 bases at J, with 14 bases in the middle. The CDR3 covers 16 residues. The CDR3 reads CASSLLYLSSYNEQFF. CDR3 sequence (DNA): TGTGCCAGCAGCCTCCTTTACCTGAGCTCCTACAATGAGCAGTTCTTC.

This chain links TRBV11-2 with TRBJ1-1, with 8 positions matching TRBD1. Trimming removed 1 base from V and 5 bases from J; junction bases left unmatched: 9. The CDR3 consists of 16 residues. CDR1 and CDR2 from the germline V gene are SGHAT and FQNNGV. The CDR3, as DNA: TGTGCCAGCAGCTTAGGACAGGGGACGGGACGGACTGAAGCTTTCTTT. It encodes CASSLGQGTGRTEAFF.

A remark on this clone: A read error is possible here, since a much larger clone lies one base away. This sample includes further DNA sequences coding for the same CDR3. The rearrangement joins TRBV11-3 to TRBJ2-1; D assignment may be TRBD1 or TRBD2 (7 bases each). Germline V lookup: CDR1 SGHNT, CDR2 YENEEA. V was shortened by 3 bases and J by 6 bases, with 18 bases between the two germline ends. The CDR3 contains 16 residues. The CDR3 nucleotides read TGTGCCAGCAGCTTGGGGGGGGGCAGGGGGTTCAATGAGCAGTTCTTC. Protein sequence: CASSLGGGRGFNEQFF. The full variable domain, rest sourced from reference TRBV11-3 and TRBJ2-1, is EAGVVQSPRYKIIEKKQPVAFWCNPISGHNTLYWYLQNLGQGPELLIRYENEEAVDDSQLPKDRFSAERLKGVDSTLKIQPAELGDSAVYLCASSLGGGRGFNEQFFGPGTRLTVL.

The chain is built from TRBV29-1 and TRBJ1-1; D is ambiguous. This CDR3 is built from 11 residues. Germline V gives CDR1 SQVTM, CDR2 ANQGSEA. Trimming stripped 4 bases from V and 5 bases from J, with 8 bases between. The CDR3, as DNA: TGCAGCGTTGGCACGGGGACTGAAGCTTTCTTT. It yields the protein CSVGTGTEAFF.

The V and J genes are TRBV6-4 and TRBJ2-3, with D possibly TRBD1 on 6 matching bases. Between the trimmed V and J ends, which lost 6 bases and 2 bases, there was a span of 18 bases. The CDR3 extends over 16 amino acids. Germline loops: CDR1 MRHNA, CDR2 SNTAGT. CDR3 bases: TGTGCCAGCAGCCCACGTCGGACAGTATTCACAGATACGCAGTATTTT. Its translation: CASSPRRTVFTDTQYF.

This clone is a singleton in its sample. The chain carries TRBV3-1 (or the pseudogene TRBV3-2) and TRBJ2-7, with 8 positions matching TRBD2. With V trimmed by 7 bases and J by 0 bases, 11 bases remained unmatched. CDR1 is LGHDT and CDR2 is YNNKEL in the germline V gene (reference sequence). CDR3 length: 16 residues. CDR3 nucleotides: TGTGCCAGCACCCTACCCCGCGGGGGGAGCTCCTACGAGCAGTACTTC. This gives the protein CASTLPRGGSSYEQYF.

The V gene is TRBV5-1, the J gene TRBJ2-5; 11 bases are a match to TRBD2. V lost 4 bases to trimming and J lost 13 bases; unmatched junction nucleotides: 12. This CDR3 spans 14 amino acids. Germline CDR1 SGHRS, CDR2 YFSETQ. In DNA form, the CDR3 reads TGCGCCAGCAGCCGAGATTTTAGCGGGGGGGCCTCGTACTTC. Protein sequence: CASSRDFSGGASYF.

The rearrangement links TRBV6-5 to TRBJ2-7; D may be TRBD2 (6 bases). V shed 5 bases and J shed 3 bases, with 14 bases lying between them. The germline gives CDR1 MNHEY, CDR2 SVGAGI. This CDR3 region has 14 residues. DNA for the CDR3: TGTGCCAGCAGTCTCGCGGGACGTAACTACGAGCAGTACTTC. The encoded protein is CASSLAGRNYEQYF.

This clone was seen a handful of times. V gene TRBV3-1 (or the pseudogene TRBV3-2) combines with J gene TRBJ2-7; D is possibly TRBD2 (5 bases). V was cut by 0 bases and J by 7 bases, with 16 bases left in between. CDR1 is LGHDT and CDR2 is YNNKEL in the germline V gene (reference sequence). This CDR3 is 15 amino acids long. CDR3 coding DNA: TGTGCCAGCAGCCAAGAACCCGGCGGCGGAGGTGAGCAGTACTTC. Encoded protein: CASSQEPGGGGEQYF.

V usage is TRBV5-1 and J usage is TRBJ2-2; no definite D call. This CDR3 comprises 15 residues. From germline, CDR1 is SGHRS and CDR2 YFSETQ. The V gene lost 2 bases and the J gene lost 5 bases, with 13 bases spanning the gap. Here the CDR3 reads CASSLTGLGTGELFF. In DNA form, the CDR3 reads TGCGCCAGCAGCTTAACTGGTTTGGGAACCGGGGAGCTGTTTTTT.

J is TRBJ2-5 and V is TRBV7-8; D remains ambiguous. The germline V gene encodes CDR1 SGHVS and CDR2 FQNEAQ. CDR3 length: 13 residues. The V end was cut by 1 base, the J end by 5 bases, with 8 bases between. The CDR3 DNA sequence: TGTGCCAGCAGCTTAGTAAGTGCGGAGACCCAGTACTTC. Residues: CASSLVSAETQYF.

The rearrangement joins TRBV19 to TRBJ2-5; tentative D call: TRBD2 (6 bases). Germline CDR1 LNHDA, CDR2 SQIVND (reference sequence). The CDR3 loop spans 16 amino acids. Trimming shortened V by 1 base and J by 2 bases, and 14 bases separated the two germline ends. The CDR3 bases are TGTGCCAGTAGTATAGGGGGGGACGGGGCTCAAGAGACCCAGTACTTC. It codes for CASSIGGDGAQETQYF. The entire variable domain, with the rest obtained from reference TRBV19 and TRBJ2-5, is as follows: DGGITQSPKYLFRKEGQNVTLSCEQNLNHDAMYWYRQDPGQGLRLIYYSQIVNDFQKGDIAEGYSVSREKKESFPLTVTSAQKNPTAFYLCASSIGGDGAQETQYFGPGTRLLVL.

The J gene is TRBJ1-3, the V gene TRBV30; the D is unclear. Germline V gene lookup returns CDR1 GTSNPN and CDR2 SVGIG (reference sequence). The CDR3 spans 13 residues. V lost 1 base, J lost 0 bases, and 4 bases lay in between. The CDR3 DNA reads TGTGCCTGGAGTGAGAACTCTGGAAACACCATATATTTT. It encodes CAWSENSGNTIYF.

This sequence joins TRBV9 and TRBJ2-3, with 10 bases identical to TRBD2. Unmatched junction bases numbered 8, after V lost 4 bases and J lost 3 bases. The CDR3 has 16 residues. The V gene's germline CDR1 is SGDLS and CDR2 YYNGEE. CDR3 bases: TGTGCCAGCAGCACCTTTTCTAGCGGGGGAACAGATACGCAGTATTTT. Its translation: CASSTFSSGGTDTQYF.

The chain employs TRBV5-5 and TRBJ2-7; 8 bases fit TRBD1. Germline CDR1 and CDR2: SGHKS and YYEKEE (reference sequence). The CDR3 runs to 14 residues. After removal of 0 bases from V and 3 bases from J, the junction contained 2 bases not matched to a gene. The CDR3 spells CASSLGQGSYEQYF. CDR3 sequence (DNA): TGTGCCAGCAGCTTGGGACAGGGGAGCTACGAGCAGTACTTC.

The gene calls are TRBV19 and TRBJ2-3; the D gene is possibly TRBD1 (6 bases). Between the trimmed V and J ends, which lost 3 bases and 3 bases, there was a span of 7 bases. This CDR3 comprises 13 residues. Germline lookup yields CDR1 LNHDA and CDR2 SQIVND (reference sequence). Here the CDR3 reads CASSMQGTDTQYF. The CDR3 DNA is TGTGCCAGTAGTATGCAGGGGACAGATACGCAGTATTTT. The whole variable domain, filled in from reference TRBV19 and TRBJ2-3, reads DGGITQSPKYLFRKEGQNVTLSCEQNLNHDAMYWYRQDPGQGLRLIYYSQIVNDFQKGDIAEGYSVSREKKESFPLTVTSAQKNPTAFYLCASSMQGTDTQYFGPGTRLTVL.

V gene TRBV29-1 combines with J gene TRBJ1-2; tentatively, D is TRBD1 (6 bases). The germline gives CDR1 SQVTM, CDR2 ANQGSEA. The CDR3 length is 14 residues. With 7 bases removed from V and 0 bases from J, the gap between germline ends came to 15 bases. The CDR3 nucleotides read TGCAGCGCGGACAGTCCAGGCGCTAACTATGGCTACACCTTC. Translation gives CSADSPGANYGYTF.

This clone appeared a single time. The genes are TRBV4-3 and TRBJ2-5; 7 nucleotides align to TRBD1. The V gene end was trimmed by 0 bases and the J gene end by 5 bases; junction bases not matched to a gene: 9. This CDR3 comprises 16 residues. Germline V gene lookup returns CDR1 LGHNA and CDR2 YSLEER. The DNA for the CDR3 is TGCGCCAGCAGCCAAGACCTGAGACAGGGATGGGAGACCCAGTACTTC. This codes for CASSQDLRQGWETQYF.

The chain couples TRBV5-4 to TRBJ1-3, with a tentative D call TRBD1 (5 bases). The germline gives CDR1 SGHNT, CDR2 YYREEE (reference sequence). This CDR3 is 14 amino acids long. Trimming stripped 2 bases from V and 0 bases from J, with 6 bases between. In nucleotides, the CDR3 is TGTGCCAGCAGCTTCGGGGGCTCTGGAAACACCATATATTTT. This gives the protein CASSFGGSGNTIYF.

The rearrangement uses TRBV19 and TRBJ2-7; TRBD1 aligns across 8 bases. CDR1 is LNHDA, CDR2 SQIVND, per germline (reference sequence). V lost 5 bases, J lost 0 bases, and 6 bases stayed unmatched. The CDR3 is 15 amino acids. CDR3 sequence: CASSPDRGFSYEQYF. In DNA form, the CDR3 reads TGTGCCAGTAGTCCCGACAGGGGCTTCTCCTACGAGCAGTACTTC.

The V gene is TRBV3-1 (or the pseudogene TRBV3-2), the J gene TRBJ2-5; 7 bases are shared with TRBD2. Per germline, CDR1 LGHDT and CDR2 YNNKEL (reference sequence). This CDR3 region has 14 residues. Trimming at V came to 3 bases and at J to 6 bases, leaving 7 bases not matched to a gene. CDR3 coding DNA: TGTGCCAGCAGCCATGCCGGGACTACTCAGACCCAGTACTTC. Protein: CASSHAGTTQTQYF.

J is TRBJ2-1 and V is TRBV11-2; 11 bases are a match to TRBD2. Germline-derived CDR1 and CDR2 are SGHAT and FQNNGV. The CDR3 totals 16 residues. Trimming at V came to 4 bases and at J to 6 bases, leaving 8 bases not matched to a gene. CDR3: CASSSRGGLAVNEQFF. The CDR3 DNA reads as TGTGCCAGCAGCTCCCGGGGGGGACTAGCGGTCAATGAGCAGTTCTTC. The full variable domain, its missing parts supplied by reference TRBV11-2 and TRBJ2-1, is EAGVAQSPRYKIIEKRQSVAFWCNPISGHATLYWYQQILGQGPKLLIQFQNNGVVDDSQLPKDRFSAERLKGVDSTLKIQPAKLEDSAVYLCASSSRGGLAVNEQFFGPGTRLTVL.